This TCR beta chain was found in a study of blood T cell repertoires in COVID-19. Trimming pared 7 bases from V and 10 bases from J, leaving 22 bases between. This CDR3 has 14 amino acids. Germline V gives CDR1 LGHNT, CDR2 FRNRAP. Only in-frame clones appear in the TCRdb table, and some are missing; sequencing was by immunoSEQ multiplex PCR. The sample yields approximately 100,000 clones, approximately 90% seen once. This sequence originates from a man between 60 and 70 years old with acute or convalescent COVID-19. This sequence joins TRBV12-5 and TRBJ2-5; D possibly corresponds to TRBD1 (6 bases). Sequencing input: peripheral blood. The CDR3: CASAPTEVRGIQYF. CDR3 DNA: TGTGCTAGTGCCCCCACGGAAGTAAGGGGGATCCAGTACTTC.